This T cell receptor (beta chain) came from a study of graft-versus-host responses after intestinal transplantation. The overall study: Recipients got multivisceral, liver-intestinal, or isolated intestinal transplants. General observations from the study: Within allografts, high graft-versus-host to host-versus-graft clonal ratios were seen among patients with graft-donor T cell macrochimerism.

Trimming took 6 bases from V and 10 from J, leaving 16 bases between them. The CDR3 consists of 13 residues. The germline gives CDR1 MRHNA, CDR2 SNTAGT. Worth noting for this clone: Antigen specificity is unknown.

The table came from immunoSEQ multiplex PCR; TCRdb's copy has only in-frame clones and leaves some out. The sample carries roughly 27,000 clones, 65% to 80% recorded once. Intraepithelial and lamina propria lymphocytes were released after the graft tissue was processed. This specimen was ileum tissue, taken 98 days after intestinal transplantation. This receptor was identified in a human patient who received an intestinal transplant, so some T cells may come from the graft donor. The chain joins TRBV6-4 to TRBJ2-1; D remains unclear. The DNA for the CDR3 is TGTGCCAGCAGCCCCGTTGGGGTTGGCGAGCAGTTCTTC. This gives the protein CASSPVGVGEQFF.